This T cell receptor beta chain came from a study of chemoradiotherapy in HPV16-positive cancers. Findings of the study overall: Non-HPV-specific T cells did not expand in tumors during treatment, whereas candidate HPV-specific clones and E7-related motifs did. For HPV16-positive patients, expanding HPV-responsive T cells associated with longer recurrence-free survival.

With regard to this clone: Antigen: not known.

The protocol was immunoSEQ multiplex PCR, while the TCRdb copy is restricted to in-frame clones and leaves out a portion. The sample holds 6,500 to 8,500 clones, about four fifths seen once. Repertoires were sampled repeatedly during chemoradiotherapy. The origin of this receptor is a human donor with HPV-associated anogenital cancer. This specimen was tumor tissue, taken from a patient who underwent chemoradiotherapy.

The CDR3 reads CASSPGMEEKLFF. The CDR3, as DNA: TGTGCCAGCTCACCAGGGATGGAAGAAAAACTGTTTTTT. This chain links TRBV18 with TRBJ1-4; the D is unclear. Trimming removed 2 bases from V and 8 bases from J, with 9 bases in between. From germline, CDR1 is KGHSH and CDR2 LQKENI. This CDR3 spans 13 amino acids.